This paragraph reports one T cell receptor beta chain. The antigen is not known. The sample originates from a study of cytomegalovirus exposure and HLA in healthy donors. Study outcomes and limitations: Accounts indicate the classifier identified cytomegalovirus status with strong specificity and sensitivity.

The primer mix had 60 Vbeta and 13 Jbeta primers. Data came from immunoSEQ multiplex PCR; TCRdb stores just in-frame clones and leaves some out. The sample comprises about 180,000 clones, 76% of which are singletons, and around 1.6% rests with the top ten. This CDR3 comprises 15 residues. V shed 1 base and J 4 bases; nucleotides not matched to a gene: 6. CDR1 and CDR2 from the germline V gene are GTSNPN and SVGIG (reference sequence). Specimen: PBMCs. The chain uses TRBV30 and TRBJ2-3; 9 bases map to TRBD1. This clonotype was sampled from a man younger than 30 in good health and CMV-seronegative. This CDR3 is CAWSEGQGEADTQYF. The CDR3 nucleotides are TGTGCCTGGAGTGAGGGACAGGGTGAAGCAGATACGCAGTATTTT.